This T cell receptor (beta chain) was found in a study of T cell responses to AZD1222 COVID-19 vaccine (dated by TCRdb to the early 2020s). Background for the entire study: A total of over 230 trial participants underwent TCR sequencing, of whom some 210 received two doses of AZD1222 and around 25 received two doses of the MenACWY control vaccine. Enrollment into the trials was organized by age into subgroups of 18-55, 56-69 and 70-plus years, and those subgroups contained roughly 150, 30 and 60 TCR-sequenced participants, respectively.

Paper-wide results and their limitations: Most participants were white British and females outnumbered males, and the authors suggested that clonal diversity may have been underestimated. CD4 TCRs associated with the vaccine covered the entire spike protein, and the dominant responses were in regions 160-218 and 743-854. Conclusions about previously exposed vaccinees are limited because only five to seven AZD1222 recipients were SARS-CoV-2 seropositive at baseline. Because no samples from the day 14 peak response were available, repertoires could be characterized only after the peak T cell response. Nearly half of unique spike-specific TCRs reportedly recognized epitopes outside regions mutated in the B.1.351 and B.1.1.7 variants. After two AZD1222 doses, spike-specific TCR breadth and depth were significantly higher than at day 0 and than in MenACWY recipients. In the small 56-69-year group, the increase in depth fell short of significance, most likely because of low power.

A word on this clone: Its cognate antigen has yet to be identified. Base qualities were left out, and no much larger clone turns up one base away.

This sample's time point label indicates: about 28 days (+/-7) after the second vaccine dose. AZD1222 recipients given second doses at about 4 weeks or at about 12 weeks were pooled, since spike-specific TCR depth and breadth were not found to differ between the two schedules. The vaccinee samples were drawn from two UK trials, COV001 and COV002, one of which was a single-blind randomized controlled phase 2/3 trial testing AZD1222 (ChAdOx1 nCoV-19) in healthy adults. Trial participant PBMC samples were collected at day 0 and day 28 after the second dose for TCRbeta chain sequencing. The CDR3 regions of human TCRbeta chains were analyzed by immunosequencing. Concerning the study's data processing: TCRs in the repertoires were compared against a reference library of SARS-CoV-2-specific TCRs that had been generated with the MIRA antigen-specificity platform. Breadth was defined as the fraction of unique TCRs that were SARS-CoV-2-associated, and depth was defined as the fraction of total T cells that were SARS-CoV-2-associated. Using the MIRA data, every spike-specific TCR was mapped to the spike region that the TCR reacted to and assigned to either a CD4 or a CD8 class. Log10-transformed breadth and depth values were compared by one-way ANOVA with Sidak's multiple comparisons tests. Sourced from immuneACCESS, this table was stored by TCRdb with only in-frame sequences that have V and J called. A share of the clones is absent; for the studies checked, an unresolved V gene accounts for under half, and the remainder has no known explanation. V, J and clone size are taken as reported in that table, and D and trimming were inferred from the DNA itself. The sample table lists some 83,000 clones, about 88% of them with a count of one. Clones ranked in the top ten supply about 6.1% of the sample.

The germline V gene supplies CDR1 SGHRS and CDR2 YFSETQ. The CDR3 runs 16 residues from the cysteine to the phenylalanine. The retained sequence is limited to the CDR3, 48 bases, with the frame set at the first base. V loses 1 base at its end and J loses 8 bases; junction bases beyond the gene matches: 9. This clonotype was obtained from an adult who received the AZD1222 COVID-19 vaccine. This specimen was peripheral blood, taken 28 days after the second AZD1222 dose. This receptor chain uses TRBV5-1 and TRBJ2-1; 10 of the junction bases match TRBD2. CDR3 loop: CASSLPLAGPMDEQFF. The bases read TGCGCCAGCAGCTTGCCACTAGCGGGGCCGATGGATGAGCAGTTCTTC.